The sequence of this T cell receptor (beta chain) was determined in a study of T cell clonality in common variable immunodeficiency. Trimming took off 6 bases at V and 3 bases at J, with 12 bases between the two ends. Germline V gives CDR1 MNHEY, CDR2 SMNVEV (reference sequence). The CDR3 sequence is 13 residues long. Some clones are missing from TCRdb's copy, which holds only in-frame ones; the method was immunoSEQ multiplex PCR. The sample holds around 30,000 clones, and no clone turns up only once. Study results and limitations: Reportedly, TCR beta sequences from common variable immunodeficiency showed fewer deletions and N-nucleotide insertions.

The table lists this clone with many counts. What it binds is not known. The read halts 3 residues ahead of the CDR3 end, with the missing end drawn from the germline J gene. The sample taken for sequencing was peripheral blood mononuclear cells. The receptor was derived from a human donor with common variable immunodeficiency. This rearrangement joins TRBV27 to TRBJ2-7, with TRBD1 as a possible D gene (6 bases). CDR3 bases read: TGTGCCAGCAGCCTACAGGGAGTCTACGAG. It is translated as CASSLQGVYE. The entire CDR3 is CASSLQGVYEQYF.